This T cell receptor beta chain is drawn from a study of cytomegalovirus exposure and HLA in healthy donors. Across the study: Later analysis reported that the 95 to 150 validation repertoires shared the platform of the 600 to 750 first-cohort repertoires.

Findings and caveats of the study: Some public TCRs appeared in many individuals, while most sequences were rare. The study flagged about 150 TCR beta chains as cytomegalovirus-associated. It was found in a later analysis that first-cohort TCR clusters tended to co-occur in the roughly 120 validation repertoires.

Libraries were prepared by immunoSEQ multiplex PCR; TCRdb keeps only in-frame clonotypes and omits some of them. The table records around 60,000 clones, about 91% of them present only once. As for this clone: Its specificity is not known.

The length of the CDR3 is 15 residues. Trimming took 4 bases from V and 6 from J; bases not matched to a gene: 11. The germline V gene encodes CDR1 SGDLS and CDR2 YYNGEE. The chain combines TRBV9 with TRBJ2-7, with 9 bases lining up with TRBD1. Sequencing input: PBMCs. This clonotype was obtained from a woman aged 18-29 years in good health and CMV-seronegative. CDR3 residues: CASSPRPGQGSEQYF. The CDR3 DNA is TGTGCCAGCAGCCCCCGCCCGGGACAGGGTTCCGAGCAGTACTTC.